These T cell receptor beta chains were read from a single sample in a study of blood T cell repertoires in COVID-19. Assay used: immunoSEQ multiplex PCR; TCRdb lists only in-frame clones, some missing. The data show over 200,000 clones, with approximately 82% seen just once and 7% to 10% held by the top ten. Sequencing was done on a sample of peripheral blood. The receptors were sampled from a woman aged 50 to 65 with acute or convalescent COVID-19. CDR3s include the opening cysteine and the closing phenylalanine or tryptophan. Fields, in order: D gene, V gene, clone size, CDR3 length, J gene, CDR3 protein, CDR3 DNA. A D gene is named only where the DNA matches it firmly. Rows may omit the clone size; those that give it use once, few, many or a size class.

D: .; V: TRBV6-1; size: .; length: 14; J: TRBJ1-2; CDR3: CASSEDRDKEGYTF; DNA: TGTGCCAGCAGTGAAGACCGGGACAAAGAAGGCTACACCTTC
D: .; V: TRBV15; size: .; length: 14; J: TRBJ1-2; CDR3: CATSRDLQNYGYTF; DNA: TGTGCCACCAGCAGAGATCTACAGAACTATGGCTACACCTTC
D: .; V: TRBV28; size: .; length: 13; J: TRBJ2-2; CDR3: CASYGGYTGELFF; DNA: TGTGCCAGCTACGGCGGATACACCGGGGAGCTGTTTTTT
D: .; V: TRBV2; size: .; length: 14; J: TRBJ1-5; CDR3: CASSEFNTIQPQHF; DNA: TGTGCCAGCAGTGAATTCAACACTATCCAGCCCCAGCATTTT
D: .; V: TRBV19; size: .; length: 14; J: TRBJ2-3; CDR3: CASSHRVGTDTQYF; DNA: TGTGCCAGTAGTCACAGGGTGGGCACAGATACGCAGTATTTT
D: TRBD2; V: TRBV11-3; size: .; length: 15; J: TRBJ2-3; CDR3: CASSLSGLATDTQYF; DNA: TGTGCCAGCAGCCTCTCAGGACTAGCCACAGATACGCAGTATTTT
D: TRBD2; V: TRBV24-1; size: .; length: 17; J: TRBJ2-5; CDR3: CATSDPRTSPGQETQYF; DNA: TGTGCCACCAGTGATCCGAGGACTAGCCCGGGACAAGAGACCCAGTACTTC
D: TRBD1; V: TRBV13; size: .; length: 16; J: TRBJ2-7; CDR3: CASSPQSGQGVYEQYF; DNA: TGTGCCAGCAGCCCTCAATCTGGACAGGGGGTCTACGAGCAGTACTTC
D: .; V: TRBV19; size: few; length: 13; J: TRBJ1-6; CDR3: CASSPQDTKGLHF; DNA: TGTGCCAGTAGTCCCCAGGACACTAAGGGCCTCCACTTT
D: .; V: TRBV4-1; size: .; length: 14; J: TRBJ2-3; CDR3: CASSQGRSTDTQYF; DNA: TGCGCCAGCAGCCAAGGCAGGAGCACAGATACGCAGTATTTT
D: .; V: TRBV27; size: .; length: 13; J: TRBJ2-5; CDR3: CASSERQQETQYF; DNA: TGTGCCAGCAGCGAAAGACAGCAAGAGACCCAGTACTTC
D: .; V: TRBV19; size: .; length: 15; J: TRBJ2-2; CDR3: CASIPGFPNTGELFF; DNA: TGTGCCAGTATTCCGGGATTCCCAAACACCGGGGAGCTGTTTTTT
D: TRBD1; V: TRBV5-4; size: .; length: 14; J: TRBJ2-7; CDR3: CASSFSGTGAEQYF; DNA: TGTGCCAGCAGCTTTTCCGGGACAGGGGCCGAGCAGTACTTC
D: TRBD1; V: TRBV2; size: .; length: 13; J: TRBJ1-1; CDR3: CASSPGQRVEAFF; DNA: TGTGCCAGCAGTCCGGGACAGCGGGTTGAAGCTTTCTTT
D: .; V: TRBV14; size: .; length: 17; J: TRBJ2-3; CDR3: CASSQEPGVRWADTQYF; DNA: TGTGCCAGCAGCCAAGAACCCGGGGTCCGATGGGCAGATACGCAGTATTTT
D: .; V: TRBV11-2; size: .; length: 14; J: TRBJ2-5; CDR3: CASSLLGGRETQYF; DNA: TGTGCCAGCAGCTTGTTGGGGGGTCGGGAGACCCAGTACTTC
D: TRBD1; V: TRBV11-2; size: .; length: 15; J: TRBJ1-5; CDR3: CASSLMTGKGQPQHF; DNA: TGTGCCAGCAGCTTAATGACAGGGAAGGGCCAGCCCCAGCATTTT
D: .; V: TRBV7-9; size: .; length: 14; J: TRBJ2-7; CDR3: CASSLGERTYEQYF; DNA: TGTGCCAGCAGCTTAGGGGAGCGGACCTACGAGCAGTACTTC
D: .; V: TRBV3-1/TRBV3-2; size: .; length: 14; J: TRBJ2-1; CDR3: CASTRGGAGSEQFF; DNA: TGTGCCAGCACACGAGGGGGCGCGGGGAGTGAGCAGTTCTTC
D: TRBD1; V: TRBV29-1; size: .; length: 14; J: TRBJ2-5; CDR3: CSVGLAGGVQTQYF; DNA: TGCAGCGTTGGGCTAGCAGGGGGCGTGCAGACCCAGTACTTC
D: TRBD2; V: TRBV11-2; size: .; length: 16; J: TRBJ2-5; CDR3: CASSLGLAGSQETQYF; DNA: TGTGCCAGCAGCTTAGGGCTAGCGGGATCTCAAGAGACCCAGTACTTC
D: .; V: TRBV18; size: .; length: 13; J: TRBJ2-5; CDR3: CASSLSNQETQYF; DNA: TGTGCCAGCTCACTGAGTAATCAAGAGACCCAGTACTTC
D: TRBD1; V: TRBV5-1; size: .; length: 16; J: TRBJ1-2; CDR3: CASSLQGDIYLDGYTF; DNA: TGCGCCAGCAGCTTACAGGGGGATATTTATTTGGATGGCTACACCTTC
D: .; V: TRBV15; size: .; length: 16; J: TRBJ2-7; CDR3: CATSRVRERSSYEQYF; DNA: TGTGCCACCAGCAGAGTACGGGAGCGATCCTCCTACGAGCAGTACTTC
D: .; V: TRBV7-9; size: .; length: 14; J: TRBJ2-3; CDR3: CASSLQGGTDTQYF; DNA: TGTGCCAGCAGTCTACAGGGAGGCACAGATACGCAGTATTTT
D: TRBD2; V: TRBV19; size: few; length: 18; J: TRBJ2-1; CDR3: CASSPGTRESLTYNEQFF; DNA: TGTGCCAGTAGTCCCGGCACGCGGGAGTCCCTCACCTACAATGAGCAGTTCTTC
D: TRBD1; V: TRBV7-7; size: .; length: 14; J: TRBJ1-2; CDR3: CASRRPTGGNGYTF; DNA: TGTGCTAGCAGGCGACCGACAGGGGGCAATGGCTACACCTTC
D: TRBD1; V: TRBV7-2; size: .; length: 14; J: TRBJ1-6; CDR3: CASSSGTGSSPLHF; DNA: TGTGCCAGCAGCTCCGGGACAGGCAGTTCACCCCTCCACTTT
D: .; V: TRBV5-1; size: once; length: 15; J: TRBJ1-3; CDR3: CASSAGFPSGNTIYF; DNA: TGCGCCAGCAGCGCCGGGTTCCCCTCTGGAAACACCATATATTTT
D: .; V: TRBV7-9; size: .; length: 15; J: TRBJ1-4; CDR3: CASSLMGSSNEKLFF; DNA: TGTGCCAGCAGCTTAATGGGCAGCTCTAATGAAAAACTGTTTTTT
D: .; V: TRBV6-5; size: once; length: 13; J: TRBJ1-5; CDR3: CASRTGSNQPQHF; DNA: TGTGCCAGCAGGACCGGGTCTAATCAGCCCCAGCATTTT
D: TRBD1; V: TRBV2; size: few; length: 14; J: TRBJ2-7; CDR3: CASSTGQENHEQYF; DNA: TGTGCCAGCAGTACAGGACAGGAGAACCACGAGCAGTACTTC
D: .; V: TRBV14; size: .; length: 16; J: TRBJ2-7; CDR3: CASSQSGTWVGHEQYF; DNA: TGTGCCAGCAGCCAGTCGGGAACGTGGGTCGGGCACGAGCAGTACTTC
D: TRBD2; V: TRBV3-1/TRBV3-2; size: .; length: 20; J: TRBJ2-5; CDR3: CASSQLPPGLAGGRGETQYF; DNA: TGTGCCAGCAGCCAGCTTCCTCCGGGACTAGCGGGAGGGCGGGGAGAGACCCAGTACTTC
D: .; V: TRBV6-5; size: .; length: 15; J: TRBJ2-7; CDR3: CASSYKTGLGYEQYF; DNA: TGTGCCAGCAGTTACAAGACAGGCCTAGGGTACGAGCAGTACTTC
D: TRBD1; V: TRBV6-5; size: .; length: 15; J: TRBJ1-2; CDR3: CASTPWRTGGGGYTF; DNA: TGTGCCAGCACCCCGTGGAGGACAGGGGGTGGTGGCTACACCTTC
D: TRBD1; V: TRBV10-2; size: .; length: 15; J: TRBJ1-1; CDR3: CASSDRTGGNTEAFF; DNA: TGCGCCAGCAGTGATCGGACAGGGGGGAACACTGAAGCTTTCTTT
D: TRBD1; V: TRBV5-6; size: .; length: 16; J: TRBJ1-2; CDR3: CASSLDGGTGNYGYTF; DNA: TGTGCCAGCAGCTTGGATGGAGGGACAGGGAACTATGGCTACACCTTC
D: TRBD2; V: TRBV5-5; size: .; length: 16; J: TRBJ2-3; CDR3: CASSLSLAGGVDTQYF; DNA: TGTGCCAGCAGCTTATCACTAGCGGGAGGGGTAGATACGCAGTATTTT
D: TRBD1; V: TRBV11-2; size: .; length: 13; J: TRBJ1-2; CDR3: CASSLGTGDGYTF; DNA: TGTGCCAGCAGCTTAGGGACAGGGGATGGCTACACCTTC
D: .; V: TRBV27; size: once; length: 13; J: TRBJ2-5; CDR3: CASSPLHEETQYF; DNA: TGTGCCAGCAGTCCCCTGCACGAGGAGACCCAGTACTTC
D: TRBD2; V: TRBV10-3; size: .; length: 17; J: TRBJ2-5; CDR3: CAISETWGGRGVETQYF; DNA: TGTGCCATCAGTGAGACGTGGGGCGGGAGAGGCGTAGAGACCCAGTACTTC
D: .; V: TRBV19; size: .; length: 13; J: TRBJ1-2; CDR3: CASSIKANYGYTF; DNA: TGTGCCAGTAGTATAAAAGCTAACTATGGCTATACCTTC
D: TRBD1; V: TRBV10-3; size: .; length: 14; J: TRBJ2-2; CDR3: CAISGTGGAGELFF; DNA: TGTGCCATCTCCGGGACAGGGGGAGCCGGGGAGCTGTTTTTT
D: TRBD1; V: TRBV11-2; size: .; length: 15; J: TRBJ2-7; CDR3: CASSLANPRGREQYF; DNA: TGTGCCAGCAGCTTAGCGAACCCCAGGGGGCGCGAGCAGTACTTC
D: .; V: TRBV19; size: .; length: 15; J: TRBJ1-1; CDR3: CASTRGGVETNEAFF; DNA: TGTGCCAGTACCCGGGGGGGGGTTGAGACGAATGAAGCTTTCTTT
D: TRBD1; V: TRBV18; size: .; length: 16; J: TRBJ2-6; CDR3: CASSLTGAGGANVLTF; DNA: TGTGCCAGCTCGCTGACAGGGGCTGGAGGGGCCAACGTCCTGACTTTC